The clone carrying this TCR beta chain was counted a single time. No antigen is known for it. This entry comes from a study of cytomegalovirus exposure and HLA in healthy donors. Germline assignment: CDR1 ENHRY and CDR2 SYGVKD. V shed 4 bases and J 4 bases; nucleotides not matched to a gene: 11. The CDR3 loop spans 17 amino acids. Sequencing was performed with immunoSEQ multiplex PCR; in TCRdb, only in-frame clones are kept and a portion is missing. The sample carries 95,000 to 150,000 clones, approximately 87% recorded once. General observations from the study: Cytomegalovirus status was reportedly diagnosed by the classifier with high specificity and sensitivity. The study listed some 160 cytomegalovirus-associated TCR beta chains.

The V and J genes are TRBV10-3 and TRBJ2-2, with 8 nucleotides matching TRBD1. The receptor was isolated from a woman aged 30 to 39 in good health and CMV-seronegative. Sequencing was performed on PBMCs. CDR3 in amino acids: CAISGPTGGMGTGELFF. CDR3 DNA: TGTGCCATCAGTGGCCCCACAGGGGGTATGGGCACCGGGGAGCTGTTTTTT.